The source of this TCR beta chain is a study of control samples from healthy donors and cancer patients. The length of the CDR3 is 12 residues. Trimming cost V 10 bases and J 5 bases; bases outside gene matches: 5. Germline CDR1 and CDR2: ENHRY and SYGVKD. In this sample, this clone turned up a few times. Some clones are missing from TCRdb's copy, which holds only in-frame ones; the method was immunoSEQ multiplex PCR. The data contain 90,000 to 150,000 clones, approximately 91% of them singletons. J is TRBJ1-1 and V is TRBV10-3; TRBD1 agrees at 9 bases. The clonotype comes from a woman aged 18-29 years in good health. The specimen was blood. The chain's CDR3 is CATGTGTTEAFF. DNA for the CDR3: TGTGCCACCGGGACAGGGACGACTGAAGCTTTCTTT.